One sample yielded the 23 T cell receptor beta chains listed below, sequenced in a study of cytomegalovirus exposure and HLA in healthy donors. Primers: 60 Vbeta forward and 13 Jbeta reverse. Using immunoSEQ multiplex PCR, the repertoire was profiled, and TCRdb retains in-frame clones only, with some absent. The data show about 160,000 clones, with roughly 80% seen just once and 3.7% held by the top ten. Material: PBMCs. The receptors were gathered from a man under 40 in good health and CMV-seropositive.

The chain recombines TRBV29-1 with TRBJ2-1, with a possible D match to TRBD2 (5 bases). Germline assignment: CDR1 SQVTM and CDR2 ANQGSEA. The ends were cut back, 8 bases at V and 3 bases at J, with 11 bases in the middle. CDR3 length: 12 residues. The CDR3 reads CSTRRGYNEQFF. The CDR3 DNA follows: TGCAGCACCCGACGGGGCTACAATGAGCAGTTCTTC.

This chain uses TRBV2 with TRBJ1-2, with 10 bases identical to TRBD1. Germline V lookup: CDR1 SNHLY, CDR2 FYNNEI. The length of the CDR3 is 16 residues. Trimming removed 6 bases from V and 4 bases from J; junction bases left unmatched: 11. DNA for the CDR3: TGTGCCAGCAGCCAGCAGGACAGGGGGAAATTCTATGGCTACACCTTC. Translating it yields CASSQQDRGKFYGYTF.

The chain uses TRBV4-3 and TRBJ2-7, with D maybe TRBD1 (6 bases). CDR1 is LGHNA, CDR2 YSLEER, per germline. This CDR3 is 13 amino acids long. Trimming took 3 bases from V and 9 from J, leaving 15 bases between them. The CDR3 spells CASSQDRGHGQYF. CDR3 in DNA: TGCGCCAGCAGCCAGGACCGGGGACATGGGCAGTACTTC.

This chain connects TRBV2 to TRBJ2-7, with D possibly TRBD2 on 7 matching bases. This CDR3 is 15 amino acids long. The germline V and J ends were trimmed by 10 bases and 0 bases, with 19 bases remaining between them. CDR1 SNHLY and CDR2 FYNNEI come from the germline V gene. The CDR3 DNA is TGTGCCATTTCATTCAAGGGGGGGACCTCCTACGAGCAGTACTTC. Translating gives CAISFKGGTSYEQYF.

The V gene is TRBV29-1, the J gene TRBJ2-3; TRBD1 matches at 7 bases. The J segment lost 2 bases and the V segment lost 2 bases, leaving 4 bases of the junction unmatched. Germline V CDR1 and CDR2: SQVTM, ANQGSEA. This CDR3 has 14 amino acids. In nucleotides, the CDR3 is TGCAGCGTTGAATCGGACAGGACCACAGATACGCAGTATTTT. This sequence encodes CSVESDRTTDTQYF.

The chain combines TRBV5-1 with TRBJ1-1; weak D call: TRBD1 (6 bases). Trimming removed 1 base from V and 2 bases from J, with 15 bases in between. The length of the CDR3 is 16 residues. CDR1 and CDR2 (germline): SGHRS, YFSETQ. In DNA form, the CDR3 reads TGCGCCAGCAGCTTGTCTGAGGCAGGGGTCAACACTGAAGCTTTCTTT. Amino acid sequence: CASSLSEAGVNTEAFF.

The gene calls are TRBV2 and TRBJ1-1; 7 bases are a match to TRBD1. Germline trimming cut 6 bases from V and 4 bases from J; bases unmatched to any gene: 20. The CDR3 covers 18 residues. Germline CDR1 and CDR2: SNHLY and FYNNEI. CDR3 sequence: CASSGGKSTTGLGTEAFF. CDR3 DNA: TGTGCCAGCAGCGGGGGAAAAAGCACGACAGGGTTGGGCACTGAAGCTTTCTTT.

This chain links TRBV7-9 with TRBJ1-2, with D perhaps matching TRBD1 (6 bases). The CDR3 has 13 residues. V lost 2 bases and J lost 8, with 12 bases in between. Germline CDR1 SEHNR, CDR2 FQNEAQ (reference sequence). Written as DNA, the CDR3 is TGTGCCAGCAGCTTAAAGTCACAGGGCGGCTACACCTTC. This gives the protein CASSLKSQGGYTF.

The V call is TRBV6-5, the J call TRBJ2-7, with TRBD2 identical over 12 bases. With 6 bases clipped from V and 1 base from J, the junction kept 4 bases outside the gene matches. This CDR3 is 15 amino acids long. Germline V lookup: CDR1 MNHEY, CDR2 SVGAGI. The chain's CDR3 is CASSPGLAGSYEQYF. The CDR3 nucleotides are TGTGCCAGCAGCCCCGGACTAGCGGGGTCCTACGAGCAGTACTTC.

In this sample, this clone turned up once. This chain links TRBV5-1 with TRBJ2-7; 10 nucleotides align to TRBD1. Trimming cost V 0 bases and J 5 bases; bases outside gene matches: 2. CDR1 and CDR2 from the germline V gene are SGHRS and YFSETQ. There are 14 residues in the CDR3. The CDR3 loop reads CASSLVGTGDEQYF. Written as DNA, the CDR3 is TGCGCCAGCAGCTTGGTGGGGACAGGGGACGAGCAGTACTTC.

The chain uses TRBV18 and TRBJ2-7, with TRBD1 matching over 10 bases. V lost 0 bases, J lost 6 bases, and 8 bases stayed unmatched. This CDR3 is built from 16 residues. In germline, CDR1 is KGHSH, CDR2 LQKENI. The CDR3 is CASSPPAGTGAVEQYF. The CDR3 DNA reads TGTGCCAGCTCACCACCGGCAGGGACAGGGGCCGTCGAGCAGTACTTC.

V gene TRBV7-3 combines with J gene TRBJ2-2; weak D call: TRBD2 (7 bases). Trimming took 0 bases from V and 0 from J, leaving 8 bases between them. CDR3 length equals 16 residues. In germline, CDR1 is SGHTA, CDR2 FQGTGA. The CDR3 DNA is TGTGCCAGCAGCTTAACAGGGGGGGCGAACACCGGGGAGCTGTTTTTT. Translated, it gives CASSLTGGANTGELFF. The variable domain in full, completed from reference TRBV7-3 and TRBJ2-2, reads GAGVSQTPSNKVTEKGKYVELRCDPISGHTALYWYRQSLGQGPEFLIYFQGTGAADDSGLPNDRFFAVRPEGSVSTLKIQRTERGDSAVYLCASSLTGGANTGELFFGEGSRLTVL.

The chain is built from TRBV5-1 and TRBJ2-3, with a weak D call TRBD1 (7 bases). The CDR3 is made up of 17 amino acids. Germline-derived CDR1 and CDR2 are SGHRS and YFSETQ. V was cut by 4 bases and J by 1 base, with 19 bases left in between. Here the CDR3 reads CASSPERGGTGTDTQYF. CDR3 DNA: TGCGCCAGCAGCCCCGAACGTGGGGGGACAGGCACAGATACGCAGTATTTT.

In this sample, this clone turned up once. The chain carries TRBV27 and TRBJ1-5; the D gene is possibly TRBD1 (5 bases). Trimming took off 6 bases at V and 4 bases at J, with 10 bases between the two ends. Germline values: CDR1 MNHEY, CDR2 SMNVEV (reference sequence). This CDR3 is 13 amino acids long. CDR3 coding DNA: TGTGCCAGCAGAAGCGGGGGTAATCAGCCCCAGCATTTT. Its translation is CASRSGGNQPQHF.

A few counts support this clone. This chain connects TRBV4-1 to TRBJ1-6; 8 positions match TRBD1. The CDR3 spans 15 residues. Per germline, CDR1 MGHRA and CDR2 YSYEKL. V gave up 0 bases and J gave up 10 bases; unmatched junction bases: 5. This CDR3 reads CASSQEGQGLSPLHF. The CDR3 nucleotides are TGCGCCAGCAGCCAAGAAGGACAGGGACTCTCACCCCTCCACTTT.

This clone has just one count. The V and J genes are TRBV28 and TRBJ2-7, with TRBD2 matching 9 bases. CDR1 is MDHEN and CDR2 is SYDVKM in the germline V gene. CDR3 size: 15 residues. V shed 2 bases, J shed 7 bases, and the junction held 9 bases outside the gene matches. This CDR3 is CASSLGLALAREQYF. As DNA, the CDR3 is TGTGCCAGCAGTTTAGGACTAGCGCTGGCTCGGGAGCAGTACTTC.

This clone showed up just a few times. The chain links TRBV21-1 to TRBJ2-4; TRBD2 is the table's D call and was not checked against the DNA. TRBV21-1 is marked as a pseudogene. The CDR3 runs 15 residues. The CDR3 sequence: CASSKARGAKNIQYF. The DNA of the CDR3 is TGTGCCAGCAGCAAAGCGCGGGGGGCCAAAAACATTCAGTACTTC.

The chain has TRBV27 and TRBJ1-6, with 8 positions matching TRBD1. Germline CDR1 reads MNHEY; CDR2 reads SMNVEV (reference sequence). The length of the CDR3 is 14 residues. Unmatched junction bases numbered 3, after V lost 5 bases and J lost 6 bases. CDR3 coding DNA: TGTGCCAGCAGTCCTGACAGGGGTAATTCACCCCTCCACTTT. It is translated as CASSPDRGNSPLHF.

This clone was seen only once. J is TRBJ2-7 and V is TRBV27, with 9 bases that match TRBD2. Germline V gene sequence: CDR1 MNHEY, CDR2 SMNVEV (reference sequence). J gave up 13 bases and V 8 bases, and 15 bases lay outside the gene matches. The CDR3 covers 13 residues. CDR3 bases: TGTGCCAGCGAAACAGATGGGGTAGCGGGGGATTACTTC. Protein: CASETDGVAGDYF.

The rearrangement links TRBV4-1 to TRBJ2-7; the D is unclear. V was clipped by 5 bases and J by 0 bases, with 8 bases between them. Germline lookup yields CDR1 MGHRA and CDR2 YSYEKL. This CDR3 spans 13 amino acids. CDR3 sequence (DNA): TGCGCCAGCAGCAGCAAACCCTCCTACGAGCAGTACTTC. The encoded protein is CASSSKPSYEQYF.

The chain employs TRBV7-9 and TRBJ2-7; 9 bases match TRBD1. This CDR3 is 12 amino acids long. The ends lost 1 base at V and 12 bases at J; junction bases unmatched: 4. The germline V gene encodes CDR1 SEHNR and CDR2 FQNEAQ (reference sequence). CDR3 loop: CASSLGQGDWYF. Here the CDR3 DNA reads TGTGCCAGCAGCTTAGGACAGGGGGATTGGTACTTC.

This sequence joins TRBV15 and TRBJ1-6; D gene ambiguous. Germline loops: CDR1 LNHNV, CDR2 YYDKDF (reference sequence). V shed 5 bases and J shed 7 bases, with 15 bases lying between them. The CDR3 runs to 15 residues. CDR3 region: CATSDLGVVNSPLHF. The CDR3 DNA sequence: TGTGCCACCAGCGACCTCGGGGTGGTCAATTCACCCCTCCACTTT. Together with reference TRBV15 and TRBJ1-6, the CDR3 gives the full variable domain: DAMVIQNPRYQVTQFGKPVTLSCSQTLNHNVMYWYQQKSSQAPKLLFHYYDKDFNNEADTPDNFQSRRPNTSFCFLDIRSPGLGDTAMYLCATSDLGVVNSPLHFGNGTRLTVT.

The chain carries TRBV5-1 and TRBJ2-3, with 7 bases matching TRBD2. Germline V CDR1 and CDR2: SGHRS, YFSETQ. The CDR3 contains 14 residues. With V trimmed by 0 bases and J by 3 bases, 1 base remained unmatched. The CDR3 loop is CASSLGGGTDTQYF. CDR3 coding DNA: TGCGCCAGCAGCTTGGGCGGGGGAACAGATACGCAGTATTTT.